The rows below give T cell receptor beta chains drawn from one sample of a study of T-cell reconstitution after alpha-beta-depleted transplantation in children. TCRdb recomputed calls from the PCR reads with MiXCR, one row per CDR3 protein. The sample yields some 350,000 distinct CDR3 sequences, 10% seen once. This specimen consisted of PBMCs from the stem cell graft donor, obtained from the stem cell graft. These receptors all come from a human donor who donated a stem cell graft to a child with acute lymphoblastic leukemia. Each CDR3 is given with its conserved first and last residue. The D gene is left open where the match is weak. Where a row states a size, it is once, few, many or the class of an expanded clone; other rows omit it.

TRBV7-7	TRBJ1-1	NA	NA	CASRAGLGTEAFF	TGTGCTAGCAGGGCGGGGCTGGGCACTGAAGCTTTCTTT
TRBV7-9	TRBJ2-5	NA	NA	CASSLVGGEQETQYF	TGTGCCAGCAGCTTAGTGGGTGGTGAACAAGAGACCCAGTACTTC
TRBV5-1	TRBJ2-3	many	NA	CASRESTDTQYF	TGCGCCAGCAGGGAGAGTACAGATACGCAGTATTTT
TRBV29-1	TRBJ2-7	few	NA	CSVEDAFPYEQYF	TGCAGCGTTGAAGACGCGTTCCCCTACGAGCAGTACTTC
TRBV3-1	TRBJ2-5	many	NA	CASSQAETQYF	TGTGCCAGCAGCCAGGCAGAGACCCAGTACTTC
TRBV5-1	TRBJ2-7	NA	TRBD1	CASSLDRGNNEQYF	TGCGCCAGCAGCTTGGACAGGGGCAACAACGAGCAGTACTTC
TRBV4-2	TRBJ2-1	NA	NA	CASSQVGGTYNEQFF	TGTGCCAGCAGCCAAGTCGGCGGGACATACAATGAGCAGTTCTTC
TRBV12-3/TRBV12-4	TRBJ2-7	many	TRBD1	CASSWDRTYEQYF	TGTGCCAGCAGTTGGGACAGAACCTACGAGCAGTACTTC
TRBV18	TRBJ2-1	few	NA	CASKQDYNEQFF	TGTGCCAGTAAACAGGACTACAATGAGCAGTTCTTC
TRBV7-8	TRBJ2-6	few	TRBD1	CASSLGVGTGSGANVLTF	TGTGCCAGCAGCTTAGGAGTTGGGACAGGGTCCGGGGCCAACGTCCTGACTTTC
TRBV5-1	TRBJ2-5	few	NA	CASRPTAYIETQYF	TGCGCCAGCAGGCCGACAGCTTATATAGAGACCCAGTACTTC
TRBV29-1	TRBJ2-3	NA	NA	CSAYLIGNPDTQYF	TGCAGCGCTTACCTCATTGGGAACCCAGATACGCAGTATTTT
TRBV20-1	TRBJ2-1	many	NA	CSASPSGYNEQFF	TGCAGTGCTAGTCCCAGCGGATACAATGAGCAGTTCTTC
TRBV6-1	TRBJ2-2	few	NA	CASLHGGRETGELFF	TGTGCCAGCCTTCACGGGGGGCGCGAAACCGGGGAGCTGTTTTTT
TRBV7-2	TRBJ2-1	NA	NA	CASSLEAGASSEQFF	TGTGCCAGCAGCTTAGAAGCGGGTGCGTCTAGTGAGCAGTTCTTC
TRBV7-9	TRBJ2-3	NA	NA	CASRPLDLTQYF	TGTGCCAGCAGGCCACTAGACCTGACGCAGTATTTT
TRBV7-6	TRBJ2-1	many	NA	CASSPPRSEQFF	TGTGCCAGCAGCCCTCCACGCAGTGAGCAGTTCTTC
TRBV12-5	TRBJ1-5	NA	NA	CASGLPGGADYSNQPQHF	TGTGCTAGTGGTTTGCCCGGGGGGGCAGATTATAGCAATCAGCCCCAGCATTTT
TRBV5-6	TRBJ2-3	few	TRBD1	CASSSRGHFADTQYF	TGTGCCAGCAGCTCCAGGGGGCATTTTGCAGATACGCAGTATTTT
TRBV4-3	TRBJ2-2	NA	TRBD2	CASSQDRLAQGTGELFF	TGCGCCAGCAGCCAAGATAGACTAGCGCAAGGCACCGGGGAGCTGTTTTTT
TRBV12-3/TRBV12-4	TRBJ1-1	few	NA	CASSFFSGGNATEAFF	TGTGCCAGCAGTTTTTTTTCGGGGGGCAACGCCACTGAAGCTTTCTTT
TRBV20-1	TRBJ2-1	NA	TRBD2	CSARGITSEYNEQFF	TGCAGTGCTAGGGGGATAACTAGCGAGTACAATGAGCAGTTCTTC
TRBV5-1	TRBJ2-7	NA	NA	CASSLGYRVYEQYF	TGCGCCAGCAGCTTGGGCTACAGAGTCTACGAGCAGTACTTC
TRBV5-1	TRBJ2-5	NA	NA	CASSLNGIQETQYF	TGCGCCAGCAGCTTGAACGGGATCCAAGAGACCCAGTACTTC
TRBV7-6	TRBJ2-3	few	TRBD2	CASSESGGLSTDTQYF	TGTGCCAGCAGCGAGAGCGGGGGCCTTAGCACAGATACGCAGTATTTT
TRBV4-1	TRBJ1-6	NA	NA	CASSPDDYSSYNSPLHF	TGCGCCAGCAGCCCCGATGATTATAGCTCCTATAATTCACCCCTCCACTTT
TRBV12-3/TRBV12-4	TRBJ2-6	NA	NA	CASSSYPSVPSGANVLTF	TGTGCCAGCAGTTCTTATCCGTCTGTTCCTTCTGGGGCCAACGTCCTGACTTTC
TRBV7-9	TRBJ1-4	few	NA	CASSPGRGATNEKLFF	TGTGCCAGCAGCCCAGGGCGTGGGGCTACTAATGAAAAACTGTTTTTT
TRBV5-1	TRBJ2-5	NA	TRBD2	CASSLSGRAEETQYF	TGCGCCAGCAGCTTGAGCGGGAGGGCCGAGGAGACCCAGTACTTC
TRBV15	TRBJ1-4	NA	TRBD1	CATSRPWDRLNEKLFF	TGTGCCACCAGCAGACCATGGGACAGGCTTAATGAAAAACTGTTTTTT
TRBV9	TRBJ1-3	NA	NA	CASSVAPGDVAGNTIYF	TGTGCCAGCAGCGTAGCCCCAGGGGATGTCGCTGGAAACACCATATATTTT
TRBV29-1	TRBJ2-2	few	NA	CSVRSSSSTGELFF	TGCAGCGTTCGTTCTAGTTCCTCCACCGGGGAGCTGTTTTTT
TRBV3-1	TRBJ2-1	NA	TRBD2	CASSQGRGRVSYNERFF	TGTGCCAGCAGCCAAGGACGCGGGAGGGTCTCCTACAATGAGCGGTTCTTC
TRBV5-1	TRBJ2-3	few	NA	CASSLEGGDSTDTQYF	TGCGCCAGCAGCTTGGAAGGCGGGGACAGCACAGATACGCAGTATTTT
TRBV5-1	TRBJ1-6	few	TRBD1	CASSLEDRGNSPLHF	TGCGCCAGCAGCTTGGAGGACAGGGGCAATTCACCCCTCCACTTT
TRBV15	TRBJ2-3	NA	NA	CATSRGGISTDTQYF	TGTGCCACCAGCAGGGGCGGAATTAGCACAGATACGCAGTATTTT
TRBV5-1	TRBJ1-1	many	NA	CASSARQGRNEAFF	TGCGCCAGCAGCGCTAGGCAGGGGCGGAATGAAGCTTTCTTT
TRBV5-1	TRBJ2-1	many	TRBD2	CASSLVAGGSYNEQFF	TGCGCCAGCAGCTTGGTGGCGGGAGGCTCCTACAATGAGCAGTTCTTC
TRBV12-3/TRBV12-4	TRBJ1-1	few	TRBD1	CASSQGGNMNTEAFF	TGTGCCAGCAGTCAGGGGGGAAACATGAACACTGAAGCTTTCTTT
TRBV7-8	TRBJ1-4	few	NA	CASSLVGGEKLFF	TGTGCCAGCAGCTTAGTCGGGGGAGAAAAACTGTTTTTT
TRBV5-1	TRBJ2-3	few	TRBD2	CASSPTGGLAGNQWGDTQYF	TGCGCCAGCAGCCCGACCGGGGGACTAGCGGGGAACCAGTGGGGAGATACGCAGTATTTT
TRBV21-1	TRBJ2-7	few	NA	CASSEHGTYPSGRAYEQYF	TGTGCCAGCAGCGAGCACGGGACATACCCTAGCGGGAGGGCCTACGAGCAGTACTTC
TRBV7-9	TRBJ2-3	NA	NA	CASSFSAGKAEEDTQYF	TGTGCCAGCAGCTTCTCGGCGGGGAAAGCAGAGGAAGATACGCAGTATTTT
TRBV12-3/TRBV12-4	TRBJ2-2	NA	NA	CASSLLQGSRELFF	TGTGCCAGCAGTTTATTACAGGGAAGCCGGGAGCTGTTTTTT
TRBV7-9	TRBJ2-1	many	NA	CASSSTAGHSYNEQFF	TGTGCCAGCAGCTCAACAGCGGGACACTCCTACAATGAGCAGTTCTTC
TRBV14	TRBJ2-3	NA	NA	CASSQGGNTQYF	TGTGCCAGCAGCCAAGGGGGGAATACGCAGTATTTT
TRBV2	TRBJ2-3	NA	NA	CASSDEQGVGDTQYF	TGTGCCAGCAGTGACGAACAGGGAGTTGGAGATACGCAGTATTTT
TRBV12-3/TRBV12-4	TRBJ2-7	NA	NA	CASSPRLKPYEQYF	TGTGCCAGCAGTCCCCGTTTGAAGCCATACGAGCAGTACTTC
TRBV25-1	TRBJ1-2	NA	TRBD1	CASNWTGDSSNYGYTF	TGTGCCAGCAATTGGACAGGGGACTCCTCTAACTATGGCTACACCTTC
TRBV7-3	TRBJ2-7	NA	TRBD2	CASSLDTGGPYEQYF	TGTGCCAGCAGCTTAGATACGGGAGGCCCCTACGAGCAGTACTTC
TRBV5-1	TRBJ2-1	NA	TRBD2	CASSLSPYSGWDNEQFF	TGCGCCAGCAGCTTGTCCCCGTATAGCGGGTGGGACAATGAGCAGTTCTTC